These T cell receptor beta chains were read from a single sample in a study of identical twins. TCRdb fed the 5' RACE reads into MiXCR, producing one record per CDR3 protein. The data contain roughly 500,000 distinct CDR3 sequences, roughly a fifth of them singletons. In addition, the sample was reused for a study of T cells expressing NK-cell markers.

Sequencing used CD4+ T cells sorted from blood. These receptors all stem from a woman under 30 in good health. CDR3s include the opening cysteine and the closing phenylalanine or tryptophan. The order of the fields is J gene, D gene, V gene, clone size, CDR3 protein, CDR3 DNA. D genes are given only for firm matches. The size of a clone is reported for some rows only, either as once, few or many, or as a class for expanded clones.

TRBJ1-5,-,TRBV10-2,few,CASSGKWSSNQPQHF,TGCGCCAGTTCAGGGAAGTGGTCGAGCAATCAGCCCCAGCATTTT
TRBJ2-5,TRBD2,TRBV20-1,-,CSGQASGEGRETQYF,TGCAGTGGACAAGCTAGCGGAGAGGGTAGAGAGACCCAGTACTTC
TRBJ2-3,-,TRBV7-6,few,CASSLDGSSTDTQYF,TGTGCCAGCAGCTTAGACGGCAGTAGCACAGATACGCAGTATTTT
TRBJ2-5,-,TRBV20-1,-,CSADNGLGETQYF,TGCAGTGCGGATAACGGACTGGGAGAGACCCAGTACTTC
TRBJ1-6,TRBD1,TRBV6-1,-,CASSPFGDRPNSPLHF,TGTGCCAGCAGTCCTTTCGGGGACAGACCGAATTCACCCCTCCACTTT
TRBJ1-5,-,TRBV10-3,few,CVLGRGSNQPQHF,TGTGTCTTGGGGCGGGGTAGCAATCAGCCCCAGCATTTT
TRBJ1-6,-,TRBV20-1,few,CSARGVPQGTLHF,TGCAGTGCTAGAGGGGTGCCCCAGGGAACCCTCCACTTT
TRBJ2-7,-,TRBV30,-,CACPRGGATYEQYF,TGTGCCTGTCCTCGTGGGGGGGCCACCTACGAGCAGTACTTC
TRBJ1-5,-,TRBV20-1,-,CSAGRQNQPQHF,TGCAGTGCTGGGAGACAGAATCAGCCCCAGCATTTT
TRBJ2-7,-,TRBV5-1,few,CASSVGGNYEQYF,TGCGCCAGCAGCGTAGGGGGGAACTACGAGCAGTACTTC
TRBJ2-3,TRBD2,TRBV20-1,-,CSAISQTSGSLDTQYF,TGCAGTGCCATCTCCCAAACTAGCGGGAGTTTAGATACGCAGTATTTT
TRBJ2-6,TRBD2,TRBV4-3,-,CASSQYLAGGPGGANVLTF,TGCGCCAGCAGCCAATACCTAGCGGGAGGGCCGGGAGGGGCCAACGTCCTGACTTTC
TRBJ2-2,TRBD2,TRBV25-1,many,CASGQGLAGGTGELFF,TGTGCCAGCGGGCAAGGACTAGCGGGAGGCACCGGGGAGCTGTTTTTT
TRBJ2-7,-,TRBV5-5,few,CASSAELYEQYF,TGTGCCAGCAGCGCGGAACTATACGAGCAGTACTTC
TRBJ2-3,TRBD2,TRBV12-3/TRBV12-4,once,CASSFPGGGTDTQYF,TGTGCCAGCAGTTTCCCGGGGGGAGGCACAGATACGCAGTATTTT
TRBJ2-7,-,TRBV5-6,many,CASSDRLIYEQYF,TGTGCCAGCAGCGATCGACTGATCTACGAGCAGTACTTC
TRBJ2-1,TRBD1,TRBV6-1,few,CASRGTGVSLYEQFF,TGTGCCAGCAGAGGGACAGGAGTTAGCCTGTACGAGCAGTTCTTC
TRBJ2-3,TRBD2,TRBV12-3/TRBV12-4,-,CASSFRAGGPDTQYF,TGTGCCAGCAGTTTCCGAGCGGGAGGGCCAGATACGCAGTATTTT
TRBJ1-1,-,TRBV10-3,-,CAISASGGKGEAFF,TGTGCCATCAGTGCCTCGGGGGGTAAGGGTGAAGCTTTCTTT
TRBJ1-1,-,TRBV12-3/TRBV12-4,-,CASSLVQRITESFF,TGTGCCAGCAGTTTAGTACAGAGGATCACTGAATCTTTCTTT
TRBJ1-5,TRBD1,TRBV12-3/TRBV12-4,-,CASSPEGQLNQPQHF,TGTGCCAGCAGTCCGGAGGGACAGCTAAATCAGCCCCAGCATTTT
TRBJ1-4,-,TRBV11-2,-,CASSPPIGNEKLFF,TGTGCCAGCAGCCCACCAATCGGAAATGAAAAACTGTTTTTT